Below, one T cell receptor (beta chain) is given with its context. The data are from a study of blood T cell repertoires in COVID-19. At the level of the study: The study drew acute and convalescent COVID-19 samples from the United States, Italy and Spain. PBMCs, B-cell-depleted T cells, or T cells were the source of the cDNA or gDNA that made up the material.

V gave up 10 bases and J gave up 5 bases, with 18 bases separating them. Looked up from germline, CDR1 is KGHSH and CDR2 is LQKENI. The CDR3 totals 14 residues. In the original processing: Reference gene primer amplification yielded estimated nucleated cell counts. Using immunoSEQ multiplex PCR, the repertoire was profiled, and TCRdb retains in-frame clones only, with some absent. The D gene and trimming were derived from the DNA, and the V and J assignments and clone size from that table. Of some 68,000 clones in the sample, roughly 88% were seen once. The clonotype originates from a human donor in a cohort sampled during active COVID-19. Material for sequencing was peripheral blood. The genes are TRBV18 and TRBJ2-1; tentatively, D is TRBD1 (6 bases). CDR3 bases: TGTGCCACCAATAACTGGGGGCGTAACAATGAGCAGTTCTTC. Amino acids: CATNNWGRNNEQFF.